The clone carrying this TCR beta chain came up a few times. The antigen is not known. A FACSAria was used to sort CD4+ and CD8+ T cells. These cells came from PBMCs. This entry comes from a study of CD8+ T cells in alopecia areata. The CDR3 spans 15 residues. Trimming removed 0 bases from V and 9 bases from J; junction bases left unmatched: 7. Germline CDR1 SGHRS, CDR2 YFSETQ. Reverse transcription of extracted RNA yielded cDNA, which provided the sequencing template. The repertoire was sequenced with immunoSEQ multiplex PCR; TCRdb's copy has only in-frame clones and lacks some. The table has over 150,000 clones, roughly 65% seen once. Regarding the study as a whole: TCR sharing was clearer in mice than between patients, perhaps partly owing to patient HLA diversity.

V and J are TRBV5-1 and TRBJ2-2; 8 bases are shared with TRBD1. The sequences come from CD4+ T cells sorted from blood, collected at week 0. This receptor was obtained from a human donor with alopecia areata. CDR3 sequence reads: CASSLVDRDARELFF. The CDR3 region has the DNA TGCGCCAGCAGCTTGGTGGACAGGGATGCGCGGGAGCTGTTTTTT.